The entry below gives a single TCR beta chain sequence along with its context. Germline CDR1 is LNHDA and CDR2 is SQIVND (reference sequence). CDR3 size: 18 residues. Trimming left V 5 bases short and J 0 bases short, with 19 bases between. The data are from a study of blood T cell repertoires in COVID-19. Only in-frame clones appear in the TCRdb table, and some are missing; sequencing was by immunoSEQ multiplex PCR. This sample has around 130,000 clones, with 75% to 90% found just once. The sequenced material came from peripheral blood. The chain carries TRBV19 and TRBJ2-2, with D tentatively TRBD1 (7 bases). The receptor comes from a man in his forties or fifties with active or convalescent COVID-19. The CDR3 sequence is CASSLRQGLPPNTGELFF. In DNA form, the CDR3 reads TGTGCCAGTAGTCTCCGACAGGGACTCCCTCCGAACACCGGGGAGCTGTTTTTT.